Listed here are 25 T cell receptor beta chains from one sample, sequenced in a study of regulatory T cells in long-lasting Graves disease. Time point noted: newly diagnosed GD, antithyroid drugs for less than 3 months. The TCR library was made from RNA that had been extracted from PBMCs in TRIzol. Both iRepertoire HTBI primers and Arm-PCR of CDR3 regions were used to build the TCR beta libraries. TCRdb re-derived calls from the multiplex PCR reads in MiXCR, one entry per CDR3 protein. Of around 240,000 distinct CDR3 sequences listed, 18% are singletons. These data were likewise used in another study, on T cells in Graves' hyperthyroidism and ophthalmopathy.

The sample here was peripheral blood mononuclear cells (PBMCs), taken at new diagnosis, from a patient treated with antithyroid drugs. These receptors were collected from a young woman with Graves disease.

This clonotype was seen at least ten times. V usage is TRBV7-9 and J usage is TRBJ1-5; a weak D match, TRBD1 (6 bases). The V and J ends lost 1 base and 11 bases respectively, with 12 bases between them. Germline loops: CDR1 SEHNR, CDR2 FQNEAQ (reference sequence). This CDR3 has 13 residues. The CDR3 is CASSLDRAASQHF. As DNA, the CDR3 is TGTGCCAGCAGCTTAGACAGGGCGGCGTCCCAGCATTTT.

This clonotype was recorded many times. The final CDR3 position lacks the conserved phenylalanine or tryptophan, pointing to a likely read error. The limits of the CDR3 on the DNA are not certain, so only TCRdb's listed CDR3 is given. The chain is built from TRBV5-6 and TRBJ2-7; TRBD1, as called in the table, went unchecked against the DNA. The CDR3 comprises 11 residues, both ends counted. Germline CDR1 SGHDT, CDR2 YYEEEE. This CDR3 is CASSGSGTQSL.

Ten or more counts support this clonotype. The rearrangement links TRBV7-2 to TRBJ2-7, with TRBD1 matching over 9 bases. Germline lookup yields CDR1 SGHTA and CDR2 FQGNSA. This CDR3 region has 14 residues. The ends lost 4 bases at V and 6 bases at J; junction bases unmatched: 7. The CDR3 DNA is TGTGCCAGCAGCTGGAGGACAGGGGTTGGCGAGCAGTACTTC. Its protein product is CASSWRTGVGEQYF.

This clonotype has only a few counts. The CDR3 sequence is CASRDIAKGGDTGELFF. The DNA of the CDR3 is TGTGCCAGTAGAGACATCGCGAAGGGTGGGGACACCGGGGAGCTGTTTTTT. The rearrangement links TRBV19 to TRBJ2-2, with D uncertain. The CDR3 consists of 17 residues. Trimming removed 6 bases at V and 3 bases at J, with 20 bases between. Per the germline V gene, CDR1 is LNHDA and CDR2 is SQIVND (reference sequence). Filled out from reference TRBV19 and TRBJ2-2, the complete variable domain reads DGGITQSPKYLFRKEGQNVTLSCEQNLNHDAMYWYRQDPGQGLRLIYYSQIVNDFQKGDIAEGYSVSREKKESFPLTVTSAQKNPTAFYLCASRDIAKGGDTGELFFGEGSRLTVL.

CDR3 region: CASSVQGMGSYNSPLHF. CDR3 nucleotide sequence: TGTGCCAGTAGTGTCCAGGGGATGGGCTCCTATAATTCACCCCTCCACTTT. The chain is built from TRBV19 and TRBJ1-6; perhaps TRBD1 as D (6 bases). Trimming cost V 5 bases and J 0 bases, with 14 bases left between them. Per the germline V gene, CDR1 is LNHDA and CDR2 is SQIVND (reference sequence). This CDR3 contains 17 residues.

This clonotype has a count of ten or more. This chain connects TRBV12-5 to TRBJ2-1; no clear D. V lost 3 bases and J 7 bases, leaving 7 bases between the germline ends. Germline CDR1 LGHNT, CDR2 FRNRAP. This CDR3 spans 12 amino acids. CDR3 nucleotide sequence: TGTGCTAGTGGTTTTTATGCTAATGAGCAGTTCTTC. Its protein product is CASGFYANEQFF.

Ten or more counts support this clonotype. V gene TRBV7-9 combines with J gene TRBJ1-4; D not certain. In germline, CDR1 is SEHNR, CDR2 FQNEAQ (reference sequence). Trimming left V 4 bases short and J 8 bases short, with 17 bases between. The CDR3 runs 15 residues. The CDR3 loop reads CASSSPSRVREKLFF. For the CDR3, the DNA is TGTGCCAGCAGCTCCCCATCAAGGGTTCGGGAAAAACTGTTTTTT.

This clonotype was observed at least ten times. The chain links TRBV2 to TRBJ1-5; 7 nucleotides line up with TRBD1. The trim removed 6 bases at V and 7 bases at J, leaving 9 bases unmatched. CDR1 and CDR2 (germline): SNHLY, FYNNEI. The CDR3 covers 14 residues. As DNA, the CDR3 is TGTGCCAGCAGCCGACAGGGCCCCGGACAGCCCCAGCATTTT. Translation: CASSRQGPGQPQHF.

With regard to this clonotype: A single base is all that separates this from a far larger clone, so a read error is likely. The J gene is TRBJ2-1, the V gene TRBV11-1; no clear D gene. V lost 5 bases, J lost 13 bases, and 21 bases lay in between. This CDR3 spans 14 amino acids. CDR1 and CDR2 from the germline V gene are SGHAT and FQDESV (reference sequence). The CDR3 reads CASSPKTWQETQFF. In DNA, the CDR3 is TGTGCCAGCAGCCCAAAGACATGGCAAGAGACCCAGTTCTTC.

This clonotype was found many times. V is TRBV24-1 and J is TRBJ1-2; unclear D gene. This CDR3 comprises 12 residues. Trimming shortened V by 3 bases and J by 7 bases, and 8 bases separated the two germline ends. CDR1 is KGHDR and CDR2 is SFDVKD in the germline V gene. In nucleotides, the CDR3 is TGTGCCACCAGTGATGACGGGTTTGGCTACACCTTC. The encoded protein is CATSDDGFGYTF.

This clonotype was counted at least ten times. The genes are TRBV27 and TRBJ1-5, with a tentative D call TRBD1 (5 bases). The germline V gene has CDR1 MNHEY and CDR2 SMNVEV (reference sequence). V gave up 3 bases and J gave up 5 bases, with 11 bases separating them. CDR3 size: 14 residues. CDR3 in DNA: TGTGCCAGCAGTTTGGGACTAGGGGATCAGCCCCAGCATTTT. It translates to CASSLGLGDQPQHF.

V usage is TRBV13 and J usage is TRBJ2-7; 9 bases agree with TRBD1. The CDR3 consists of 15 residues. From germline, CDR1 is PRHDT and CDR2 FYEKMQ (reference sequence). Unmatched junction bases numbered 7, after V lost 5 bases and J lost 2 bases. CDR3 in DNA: TGTGCCAGCAGCGTGGGGGACAGGGACACCTACGAGCAGTACTTC. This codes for CASSVGDRDTYEQYF.

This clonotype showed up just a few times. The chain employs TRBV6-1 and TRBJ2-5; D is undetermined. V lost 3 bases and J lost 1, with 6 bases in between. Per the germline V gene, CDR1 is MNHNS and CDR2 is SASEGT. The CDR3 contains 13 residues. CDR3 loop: CASSETRQETQYF. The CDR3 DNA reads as TGTGCCAGCAGTGAGACACGCCAAGAGACCCAGTACTTC.

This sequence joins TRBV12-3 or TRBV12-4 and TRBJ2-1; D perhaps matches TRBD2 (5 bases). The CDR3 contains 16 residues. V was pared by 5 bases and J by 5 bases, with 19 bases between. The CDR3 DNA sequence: TGTGCCAGCAGTGTCGATACTAGAAGGTTGAACAATGAGCAGTTCTTC. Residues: CASSVDTRRLNNEQFF.

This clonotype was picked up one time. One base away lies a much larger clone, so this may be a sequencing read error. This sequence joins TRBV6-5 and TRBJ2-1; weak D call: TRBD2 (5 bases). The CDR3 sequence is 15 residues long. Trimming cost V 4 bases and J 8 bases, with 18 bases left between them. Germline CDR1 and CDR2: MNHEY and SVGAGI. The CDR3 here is CASSSASAGIDEQFF. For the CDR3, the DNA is TGTGCCAGCAGTTCTGCCAGCGCGGGCATAGATGAGCAGTTCTTC.

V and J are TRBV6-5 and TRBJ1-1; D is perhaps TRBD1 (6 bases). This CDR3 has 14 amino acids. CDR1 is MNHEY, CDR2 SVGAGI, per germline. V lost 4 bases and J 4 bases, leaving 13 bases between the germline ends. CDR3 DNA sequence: TGTGCCAGCAGTTCCCCCAGGGGTGGCACTGAAGCTTTCTTT. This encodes CASSSPRGGTEAFF.

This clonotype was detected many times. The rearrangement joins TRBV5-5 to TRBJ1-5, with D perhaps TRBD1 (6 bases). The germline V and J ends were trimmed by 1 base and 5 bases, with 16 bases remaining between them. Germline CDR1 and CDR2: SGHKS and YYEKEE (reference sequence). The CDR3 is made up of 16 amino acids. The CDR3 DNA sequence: TGTGCCAGCAGCTTGCTCGCAGGGGCCTACGATCAGCCCCAGCATTTT. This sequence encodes CASSLLAGAYDQPQHF.

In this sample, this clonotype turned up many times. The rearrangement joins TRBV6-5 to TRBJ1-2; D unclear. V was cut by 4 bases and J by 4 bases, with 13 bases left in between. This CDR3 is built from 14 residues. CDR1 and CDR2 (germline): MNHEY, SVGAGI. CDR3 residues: CASSSSQSRYGYTF. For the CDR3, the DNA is TGTGCCAGCAGTTCGTCCCAGTCCCGCTATGGCTACACCTTC.

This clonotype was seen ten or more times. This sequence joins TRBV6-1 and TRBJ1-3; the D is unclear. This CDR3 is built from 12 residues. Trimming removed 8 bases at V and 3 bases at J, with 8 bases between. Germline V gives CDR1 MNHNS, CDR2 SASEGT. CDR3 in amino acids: CASAADGNTIYF. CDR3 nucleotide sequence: TGTGCCAGCGCAGCGGATGGAAACACCATATATTTT.

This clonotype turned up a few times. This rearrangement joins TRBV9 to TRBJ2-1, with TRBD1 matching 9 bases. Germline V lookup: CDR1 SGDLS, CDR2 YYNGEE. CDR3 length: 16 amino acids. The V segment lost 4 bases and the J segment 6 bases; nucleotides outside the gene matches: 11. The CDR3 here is CASSPLPWTGANEQFF. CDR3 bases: TGTGCCAGCAGCCCCCTACCCTGGACAGGGGCCAATGAGCAGTTCTTC.

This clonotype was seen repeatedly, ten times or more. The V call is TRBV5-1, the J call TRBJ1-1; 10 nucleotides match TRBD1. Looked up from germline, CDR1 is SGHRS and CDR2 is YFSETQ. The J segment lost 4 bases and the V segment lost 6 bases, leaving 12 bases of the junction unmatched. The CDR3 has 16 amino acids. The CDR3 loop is CASTPDRGRGGTEAFF. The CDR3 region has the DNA TGCGCCAGCACACCAGACAGGGGGCGCGGGGGCACTGAAGCTTTCTTT.

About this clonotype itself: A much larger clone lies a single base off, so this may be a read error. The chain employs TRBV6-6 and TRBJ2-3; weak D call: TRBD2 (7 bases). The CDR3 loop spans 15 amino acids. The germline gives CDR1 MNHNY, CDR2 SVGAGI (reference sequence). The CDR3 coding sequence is TGTGCCAGCGGTTACTCGAGAGAGGGGGGGACGACGCAGTATTTT. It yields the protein CASGYSREGGTTQYF.

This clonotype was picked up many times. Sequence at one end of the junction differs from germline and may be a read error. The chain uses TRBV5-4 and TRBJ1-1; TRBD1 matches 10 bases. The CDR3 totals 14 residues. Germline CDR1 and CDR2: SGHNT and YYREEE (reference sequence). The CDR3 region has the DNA TGTGCCAGCAGCTTGTATTTCGGGACAGGGGAAGCTTCCTTT. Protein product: CASSLYFGTGEASF.

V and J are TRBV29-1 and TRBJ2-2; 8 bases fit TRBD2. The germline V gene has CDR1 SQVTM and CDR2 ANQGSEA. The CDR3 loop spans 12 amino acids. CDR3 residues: CMGGGFTGELFF. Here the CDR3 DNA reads TGCATGGGCGGGGGGTTTACCGGGGAGCTGTTTTTT.

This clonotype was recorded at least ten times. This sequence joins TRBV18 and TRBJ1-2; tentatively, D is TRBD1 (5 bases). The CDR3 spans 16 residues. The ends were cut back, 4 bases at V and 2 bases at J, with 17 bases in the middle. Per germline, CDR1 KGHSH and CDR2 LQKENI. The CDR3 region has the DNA TGTGCCAGCTCACGTCAGGGCAGCGGCGAGAACTATGGCTACACCTTC. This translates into CASSRQGSGENYGYTF.